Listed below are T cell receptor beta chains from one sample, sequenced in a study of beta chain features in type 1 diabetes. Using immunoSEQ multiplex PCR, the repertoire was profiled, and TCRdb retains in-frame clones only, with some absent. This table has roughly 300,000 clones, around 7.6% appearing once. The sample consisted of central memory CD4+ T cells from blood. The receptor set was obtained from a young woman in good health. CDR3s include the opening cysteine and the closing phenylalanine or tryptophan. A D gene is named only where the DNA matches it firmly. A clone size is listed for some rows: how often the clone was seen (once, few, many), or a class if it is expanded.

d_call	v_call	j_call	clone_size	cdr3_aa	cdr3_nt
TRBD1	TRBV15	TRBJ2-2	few	CATSSLYRGNTGELFF	TGTGCCACCAGCAGTCTCTACAGGGGGAACACCGGGGAGCTGTTTTTT
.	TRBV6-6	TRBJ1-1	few	CASSYEQKRQAFF	TGTGCCAGCAGTTACGAGCAGAAACGGCAGGCTTTCTTT
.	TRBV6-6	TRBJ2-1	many	CASIHGGNNEQFF	TGTGCCAGCATTCATGGGGGGAACAATGAGCAGTTCTTC
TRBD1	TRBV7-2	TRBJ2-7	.	CASSQAGTGGYEQYF	TGCGCCAGCAGCCAAGCCGGGACAGGGGGCTACGAGCAGTACTTC
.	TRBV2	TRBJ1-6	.	CASSREHTVNSPLHF	TGTGCCAGCAGTCGGGAGCACACAGTTAATTCACCCCTCCACTTT
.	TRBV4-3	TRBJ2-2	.	CASSQDHTADYTGELFF	TGCGCCAGCAGCCAAGATCATACCGCGGACTACACCGGGGAGCTGTTTTTT
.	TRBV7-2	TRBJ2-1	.	CASSPSHPRNNEQFF	TGTGCCAGCAGCCCTAGTCACCCAAGAAACAATGAGCAGTTCTTC
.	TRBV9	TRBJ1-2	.	CASSDTTGAHYGYTF	TGTGCCAGCAGCGACACGACAGGAGCCCACTATGGCTACACCTTC
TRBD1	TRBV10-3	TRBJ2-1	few	CARGTGSYNEQFF	TGTGCCAGAGGGACAGGCTCCTACAATGAGCAGTTCTTC
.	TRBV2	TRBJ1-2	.	CASSKMGGEYGYTF	TGTGCCAGCAGTAAAATGGGAGGGGAATATGGCTACACCTTC
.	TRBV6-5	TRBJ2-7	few	CASSPGGSGTRGQYF	TGTGCCAGCAGTCCCGGGGGTAGCGGAACCCGGGGGCAGTACTTC
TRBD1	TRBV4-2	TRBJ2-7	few	CASSPGTGSPEQYF	TGTGCCAGCAGCCCCGGGACAGGATCGCCCGAGCAGTACTTC
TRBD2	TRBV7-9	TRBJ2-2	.	CASSTSGRTWTGELFF	TGTGCCAGCAGCACGAGCGGGAGGACTTGGACCGGGGAGCTGTTTTTT
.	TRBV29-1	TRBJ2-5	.	CSVDVGKSGETQYF	TGCAGCGTTGACGTCGGGAAATCCGGAGAGACCCAGTACTTC
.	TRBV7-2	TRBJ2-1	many	CASSQYLDNEQFF	TGTGCCAGCAGCCAGTACCTGGACAATGAGCAGTTCTTC
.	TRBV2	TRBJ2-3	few	CASSYAPETQYF	TGTGCCAGCAGTTACGCCCCGGAGACGCAGTATTTT
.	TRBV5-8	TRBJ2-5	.	CASSRDTQETQYF	TGTGCCAGCAGCCGGGACACCCAAGAGACCCAGTACTTC
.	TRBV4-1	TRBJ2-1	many	CASSHPSSGSYNEQFF	TGCGCCAGCAGCCACCCGTCATCCGGGTCCTACAATGAGCAGTTCTTC
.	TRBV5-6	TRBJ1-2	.	CASSYGQWNNYGYTF	TGTGCCAGCAGCTACGGACAGTGGAATAACTATGGCTACACCTTC
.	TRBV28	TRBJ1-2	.	CASLPPGRITGYTF	TGTGCCAGCCTCCCGCCAGGGCGCATAACTGGCTACACCTTC
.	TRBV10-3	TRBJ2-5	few	CAIRGGPETQYF	TGTGCCATCAGAGGGGGGCCGGAGACCCAGTACTTC
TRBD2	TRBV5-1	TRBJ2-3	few	CASSLGSGSAADTQYF	TGCGCCAGCAGCTTGGGTAGCGGGAGCGCCGCAGATACGCAGTATTTT
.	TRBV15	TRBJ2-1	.	CATSTGAARNEQFF	TGTGCCACCAGCACTGGGGCGGCGCGCAATGAGCAGTTCTTC
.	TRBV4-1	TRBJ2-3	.	CASSQESTGTLSKAQYF	TGCGCCAGCAGCCAAGAGTCGACAGGTACCCTTTCTAAGGCGCAGTATTTT
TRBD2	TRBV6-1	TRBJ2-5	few	CASSRLAWETQYF	TGTGCCAGCAGCCGACTAGCGTGGGAGACCCAGTACTTC
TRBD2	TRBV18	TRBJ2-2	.	CASSPGLAGLGELFF	TGTGCCAGCTCACCAGGACTAGCGGGCCTCGGGGAGCTGTTTTTT
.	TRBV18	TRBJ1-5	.	CASSPGSNQPQHF	TGTGCCAGCTCACCAGGTAGCAATCAGCCCCAGCATTTT
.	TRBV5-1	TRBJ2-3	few	CASSRADPQDTQYF	TGCGCCAGCAGCCGGGCGGACCCTCAAGATACGCAGTATTTT
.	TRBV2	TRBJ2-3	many	CASSDPTSGDTQYF	TGTGCCAGCAGTGATCCGACGTCAGGGGATACGCAGTATTTT
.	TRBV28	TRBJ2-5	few	CASSLIGKETQYF	TGTGCCAGCAGTTTGATTGGCAAAGAGACCCAGTACTTC
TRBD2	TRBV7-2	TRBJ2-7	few	CASSFGRANEQYF	TGTGCCAGCAGCTTCGGGAGGGCCAACGAGCAGTACTTC
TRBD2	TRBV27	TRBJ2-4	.	CASSTGREARYIQYF	TGTGCCAGCAGTACCGGTCGGGAGGCCCGATACATTCAGTACTTC
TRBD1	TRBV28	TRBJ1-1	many	CASSSGQPRTEAFF	TGTGCCAGCAGTTCGGGACAGCCCCGGACTGAAGCTTTCTTT
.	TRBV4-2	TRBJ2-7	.	CASSQILADTYEQYF	TGTGCCAGCAGCCAGATACTAGCCGATACCTACGAGCAGTACTTC
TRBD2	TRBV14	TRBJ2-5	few	CASSQVTGTRGETQYF	TGTGCCAGCAGCCAAGTGACCGGGACTAGGGGTGAGACCCAGTACTTC
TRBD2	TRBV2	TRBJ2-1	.	CASNRLAGGLSEQFF	TGTGCCAGCAATAGACTAGCGGGAGGGTTATCTGAGCAGTTCTTC
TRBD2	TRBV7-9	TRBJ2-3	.	CASSPTRRGASTDTQYF	TGTGCCAGCAGCCCGACGCGGCGGGGGGCAAGCACAGATACGCAGTATTTT
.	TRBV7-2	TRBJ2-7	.	CASSLEGTAYEQYF	TGTGCCAGCAGCCTGGAGGGGACCGCCTACGAGCAGTACTTC
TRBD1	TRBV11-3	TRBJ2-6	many	CASSLRSSGGSGANVLTF	TGTGCCAGCAGCTTAAGGTCTTCAGGGGGCTCTGGGGCCAACGTCCTGACTTTC
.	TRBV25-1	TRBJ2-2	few	CASSDPAGELFF	TGTGCCAGCAGTGATCCCGCCGGGGAGCTGTTTTTT
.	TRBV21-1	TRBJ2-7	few	CASSKQGISGILGEQYF	TGTGCCAGCAGCAAACAGGGGATTAGCGGGATTTTGGGCGAGCAGTACTTC
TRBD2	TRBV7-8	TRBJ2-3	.	CASSTLAGGNTDTQYF	TGTGCCAGCAGCACTTTAGCGGGGGGGAACACAGATACGCAGTATTTT
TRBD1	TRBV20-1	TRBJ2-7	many	CSVQGPYEQYF	TGCAGTGTACAGGGGCCCTACGAGCAGTACTTC
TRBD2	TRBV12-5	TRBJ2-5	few	CASGFGLAGETQYF	TGTGCTAGTGGTTTCGGACTAGCGGGAGAGACCCAGTACTTC
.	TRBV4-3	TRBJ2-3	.	CASSPGGTDTQYF	TGCGCCAGCAGCCCAGGGGGGACAGATACGCAGTATTTT
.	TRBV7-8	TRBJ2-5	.	CASSLDEGSETQYF	TGTGCCAGCAGCTTAGACGAGGGTTCGGAGACCCAGTACTTC
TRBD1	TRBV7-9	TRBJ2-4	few	CASNRGTGLAKNIQYF	TGTGCCAGCAACCGGGGGACAGGGCTAGCCAAAAACATTCAGTACTTC
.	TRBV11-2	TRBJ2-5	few	CASSSDLTTFQETQYF	TGTGCCAGCAGCTCGGACTTAACTACTTTCCAAGAGACCCAGTACTTC
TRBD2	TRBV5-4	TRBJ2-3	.	CASSGLAGGKDTQYF	TGTGCCAGCAGCGGACTAGCGGGAGGGAAAGATACGCAGTATTTT
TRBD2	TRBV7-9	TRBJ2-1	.	CASSLQVAGVDEQFF	TGTGCCAGCAGCTTACAGGTAGCGGGAGTTGATGAGCAGTTCTTC
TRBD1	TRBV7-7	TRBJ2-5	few	CASGTGAFPGETQYF	TGTGCTTCCGGGACAGGGGCGTTCCCTGGAGAGACCCAGTACTTC
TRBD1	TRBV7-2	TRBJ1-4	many	CASSSNRGPNEKLFF	TGTGCCAGCAGCTCGAACAGGGGGCCTAATGAAAAACTGTTTTTT
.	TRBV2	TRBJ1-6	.	CASSEVWSLPGYNSPLHF	TGTGCCAGCAGTGAAGTCTGGAGTCTACCGGGGTATAATTCACCCCTCCACTTT
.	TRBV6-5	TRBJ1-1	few	CASSYTTVTEAFF	TGTGCCAGCAGTTATACGACAGTCACTGAAGCTTTCTTT
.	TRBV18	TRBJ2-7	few	CASSPPAGYEQYF	TGTGCCAGCTCACCACCTGCAGGCTACGAGCAGTACTTC